This passage covers 2 T cell receptor beta chains from one sample sequenced in a study of monozygotic twins with inflammatory bowel disease. Using the 5' RACE reads, TCRdb records one entry per CDR3 protein without DNA. The sample's table shows more than 300,000 distinct CDR3 sequences. Material: blood. These receptors all come from a human donor with ulcerative colitis or Crohn's disease, or a healthy co-twin of an affected twin (not recorded which).

CDR3 protein: CASSPRDFQLEAFF. The J gene is TRBJ1-1, the V gene TRBV18. This CDR3 has 14 residues. From germline, CDR1 is KGHSH and CDR2 LQKENI.

V gene TRBV7-2 combines with J gene TRBJ1-6; TCRdb reports TRBD1, a call that lacks DNA to check it against. CDR3 length equals 13 residues. Germline loops: CDR1 SGHTA, CDR2 FQGNSA. The CDR3 region is CASSPGTARTLHF.